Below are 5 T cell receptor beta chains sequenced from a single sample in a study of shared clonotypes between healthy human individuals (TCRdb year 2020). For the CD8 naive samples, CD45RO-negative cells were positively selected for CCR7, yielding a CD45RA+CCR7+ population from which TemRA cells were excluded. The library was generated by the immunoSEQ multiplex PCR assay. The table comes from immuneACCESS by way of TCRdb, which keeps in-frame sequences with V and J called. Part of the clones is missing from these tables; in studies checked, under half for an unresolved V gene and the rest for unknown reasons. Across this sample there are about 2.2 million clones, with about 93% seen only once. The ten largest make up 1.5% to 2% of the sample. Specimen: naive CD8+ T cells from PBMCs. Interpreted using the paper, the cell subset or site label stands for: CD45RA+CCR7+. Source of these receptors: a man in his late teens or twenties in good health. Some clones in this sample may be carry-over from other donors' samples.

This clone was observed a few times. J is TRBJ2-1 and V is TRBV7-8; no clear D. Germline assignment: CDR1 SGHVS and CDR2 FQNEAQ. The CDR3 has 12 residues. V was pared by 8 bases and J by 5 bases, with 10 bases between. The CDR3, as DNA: TGTGCCAGCTCGTCCCTGCACAATGAGCAGTTCTTC. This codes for CASSSLHNEQFF. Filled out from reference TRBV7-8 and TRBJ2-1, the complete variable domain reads GAGVSQSPRYKVAKRGQDVALRCDPISGHVSLFWYQQALGQGPEFLTYFQNEAQLDKSGLPSDRFFAERPEGSVSTLKIQRTQQEDSAVYLCASSSLHNEQFFGPGTRLTVL.

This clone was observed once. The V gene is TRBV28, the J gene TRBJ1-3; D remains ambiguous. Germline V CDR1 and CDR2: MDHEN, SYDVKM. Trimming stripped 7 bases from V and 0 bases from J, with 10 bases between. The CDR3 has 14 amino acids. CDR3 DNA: TGTGCCAGCACCGCGGGCTTCTCTGGAAACACCATATATTTT. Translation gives CASTAGFSGNTIYF.

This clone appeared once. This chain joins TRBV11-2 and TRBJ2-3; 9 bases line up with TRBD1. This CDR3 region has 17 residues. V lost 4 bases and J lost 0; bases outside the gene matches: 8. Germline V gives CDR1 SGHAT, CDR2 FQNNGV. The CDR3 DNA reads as TGTGCCAGCAGCTCACGGACAGGGGAGGAGAGCACAGATACGCAGTATTTT. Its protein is CASSSRTGEESTDTQYF. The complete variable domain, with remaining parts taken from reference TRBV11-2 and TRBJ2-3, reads EAGVAQSPRYKIIEKRQSVAFWCNPISGHATLYWYQQILGQGPKLLIQFQNNGVVDDSQLPKDRFSAERLKGVDSTLKIQPAKLEDSAVYLCASSSRTGEESTDTQYFGPGTRLTVL.

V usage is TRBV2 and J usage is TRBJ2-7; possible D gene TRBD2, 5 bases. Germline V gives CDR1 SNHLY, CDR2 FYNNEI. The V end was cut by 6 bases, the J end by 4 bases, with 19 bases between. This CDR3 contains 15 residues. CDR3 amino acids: CASRDFIGDQYEQYF. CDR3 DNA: TGTGCCAGCAGGGACTTCATCGGGGATCAGTACGAGCAGTACTTC.

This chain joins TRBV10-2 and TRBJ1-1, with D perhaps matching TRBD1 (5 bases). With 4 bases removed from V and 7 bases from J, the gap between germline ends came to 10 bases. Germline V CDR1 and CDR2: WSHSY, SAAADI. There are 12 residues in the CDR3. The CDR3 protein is CASSAERGEAFF. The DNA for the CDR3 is TGCGCCAGCAGTGCCGAAAGGGGTGAAGCTTTCTTT.